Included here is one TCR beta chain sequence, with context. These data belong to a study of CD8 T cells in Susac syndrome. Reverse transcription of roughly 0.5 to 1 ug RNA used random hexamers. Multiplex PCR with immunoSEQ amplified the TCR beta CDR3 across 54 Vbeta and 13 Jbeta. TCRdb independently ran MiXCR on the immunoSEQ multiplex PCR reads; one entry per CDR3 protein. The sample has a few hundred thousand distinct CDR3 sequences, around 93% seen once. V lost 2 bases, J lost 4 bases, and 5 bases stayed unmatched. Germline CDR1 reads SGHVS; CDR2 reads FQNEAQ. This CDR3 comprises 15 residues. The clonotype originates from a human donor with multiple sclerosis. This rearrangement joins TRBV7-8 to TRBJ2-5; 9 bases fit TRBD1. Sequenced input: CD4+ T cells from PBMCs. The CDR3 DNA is TGTGCCAGCAGCTTAACGGGACAGGGAGGAGAGACCCAGTACTTC. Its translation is CASSLTGQGGETQYF.